This T cell receptor beta chain was obtained from a study of post-analysis software for immune sequencing data. Researchers reported that TCR beta cDNA libraries carried unique molecular identifiers. The authors obtained 540,000 or so cDNA molecules from approximately 1 to 10 million T cells. TCRdb ran MiXCR on the PCR reads and lists one entry per CDR3 protein. The table has fewer than 850,000 distinct CDR3 sequences, 25% to 30% seen once. The table lists this clonotype with a few counts. Its specificity is unknown. The study's findings and limits: The five TRBV segments detected at higher frequency in patients than in controls included TRBV5-6, TRBV5-1 and TRBV20-1.

The CDR3 sequence is 15 residues long. V was trimmed by 5 bases and J by 0 bases, leaving 14 bases between them. Germline V gene data show CDR1 as SEHNR and CDR2 as FQNEAQ (reference sequence). This clonotype originated in a girl between 10 and 17 years old with multiple sclerosis. Sequences were obtained from blood. The V call is TRBV7-9, the J call TRBJ2-7; a possible D gene is TRBD1 (6 bases). The CDR3 here is CASSHPTGPSYEQYF. In DNA form, the CDR3 reads TGTGCCAGCAGCCACCCGACAGGACCCTCCTACGAGCAGTACTTC.